The 32 T cell receptor beta chains listed next were all sequenced from one sample in a study of blood T cell repertoires in COVID-19 (dated by TCRdb to about 2020). The receptor library was made with the immunoSEQ multiplex PCR assay. Entries here come from immuneACCESS through TCRdb and include only in-frame sequences with V and J called. Some clones fail to appear in such tables; in the studies checked, an unresolved V gene covers under half of the shortfall, and the cause of the remainder is unknown. The sample includes more than 350,000 clones, with around 87% observed a single time. The biggest ten clones account for roughly a tenth of the sample. The specimen sequenced was PBMCs or T cells enriched from blood (not recorded which). These receptors were collected from a woman aged 45-65 years who had recovered from COVID-19.

This clone was picked up one time. The J gene is TRBJ1-1, the V gene TRBV29-1; a weak D match, TRBD1 (6 bases). Germline V CDR1 and CDR2: SQVTM, ANQGSEA. There are 13 residues in the CDR3. V lost 4 bases to trimming and J lost 10 bases, with 19 bases between them. The CDR3 DNA follows: TGCAGCGTTGCCACACAGGGTAATAGTAGAGCTTTCTTT. Its protein product is CSVATQGNSRAFF.

CDR3 in amino acids: CASSPPGEINSPLHF. The DNA for the CDR3 is TGTGCCAGCAGCCCGCCAGGGGAAATAAATTCACCCCTCCACTTT. The chain couples TRBV7-9 to TRBJ1-6; D is possibly TRBD1 (6 bases). Germline V CDR1 and CDR2: SEHNR, FQNEAQ (reference sequence). With 5 bases removed from V and 7 bases from J, the gap between germline ends came to 15 bases. The CDR3 sequence is 15 residues long.

This clone has more than one count but fewer than ten. The gene calls are TRBV18 and TRBJ2-1; 8 positions agree with TRBD2. This CDR3 spans 15 amino acids. Unmatched junction bases numbered 6, after V lost 2 bases and J lost 6 bases. Per germline, CDR1 KGHSH and CDR2 LQKENI. The chain's CDR3 is CASSPYGGDFNEQFF. The DNA of the CDR3 is TGTGCCAGCTCACCATACGGGGGGGACTTCAATGAGCAGTTCTTC.

In regard to this clone: Its ends do not fully match the called genes, so a read error is possible. This chain joins TRBV3-1 (or the pseudogene TRBV3-2) and TRBJ1-2; D is uncertain. Looked up from germline, CDR1 is LGHDT and CDR2 is YNNKEL (reference sequence). The length of the CDR3 is 13 residues. The CDR3 nucleotides are TGTGCCAGCAGCCCCAGGTTCACCAGTAGGATTTCCTTC. This translates into CASSPRFTSRISF.

J is TRBJ2-7 and V is TRBV5-1, with a weak D call TRBD1 (7 bases). Trimming removed 4 bases at V and 2 bases at J, with 13 bases between. This CDR3 is built from 14 residues. Germline V gene lookup returns CDR1 SGHRS and CDR2 YFSETQ. CDR3 sequence (DNA): TGCGCCAGCAGCCGGGGGACAGATACCTACGAGCAGTACTTC. This translates into CASSRGTDTYEQYF. Full variable domain (missing parts from reference TRBV5-1 and TRBJ2-7): KAGVTQTPRYLIKTRGQQVTLSCSPISGHRSVSWYQQTPGQGLQFLFEYFSETQRNKGNFPGRFSGRQFSNSRSEMNVSTLELGDSALYLCASSRGTDTYEQYFGPGTRLTVT.

This chain connects TRBV12-1 to TRBJ1-5; TRBD1, as called in the table, went unchecked against the DNA. TRBV12-1 is labeled a pseudogene. This CDR3 comprises 17 residues. The CDR3: CASSFENSLGRNQPQHF. DNA of the CDR3: TGTGCCAGCAGCTTTGAAAATTCTCTGGGGCGGAATCAGCCCCAGCATTTT.

The J gene is TRBJ1-3, the V gene TRBV10-3, with D unresolved. The CDR3 spans 19 residues. Trimming took off 0 bases at V and 0 bases at J, with 18 bases between the two ends. Germline CDR1 and CDR2: ENHRY and SYGVKD. CDR3 DNA sequence: TGTGCCATCAGTGAGTCGGATAGAATTAAACCTAGCTCTGGAAACACCATATATTTT. This encodes CAISESDRIKPSSGNTIYF.

This clone is a singleton in its sample. V and J are TRBV6-6 and TRBJ1-6; TRBD1 matches 7 bases. Germline CDR1 MNHNY, CDR2 SVGAGI (reference sequence). The CDR3 loop spans 15 amino acids. V trimming: 5 bases; J trimming: 5 bases; junction bases outside the gene matches: 6. The CDR3 DNA reads as TGTGCCAGCAGTCCCGGGACAGAGAATAATTCACCCCTCCACTTT. Protein sequence: CASSPGTENNSPLHF.

In this sample, this clone turned up once. V is TRBV24-1 and J is TRBJ2-1, with D maybe TRBD2 (6 bases). The V gene's germline CDR1 is KGHDR and CDR2 SFDVKD. Trimming took off 3 bases at V and 5 bases at J, with 16 bases between the two ends. This CDR3 comprises 16 residues. The chain's CDR3 is CATSDPRRTSNNEQFF. CDR3 sequence (DNA): TGTGCCACCAGTGATCCCCGACGCACTAGCAACAATGAGCAGTTCTTC.

This chain links TRBV14 with TRBJ1-4; TRBD1 is a possible D gene (5 bases). V lost 2 bases, J lost 8 bases, and 15 bases lay in between. CDR3 length: 15 residues. Germline assignment: CDR1 SGHDN and CDR2 FVKESK. The CDR3 sequence: CASSQRTQGGEKLFF. The CDR3 DNA reads TGTGCCAGCAGCCAAAGGACCCAGGGTGGAGAAAAACTGTTTTTT. The whole variable domain, remainder taken from reference TRBV14 and TRBJ1-4, is EAGVTQFPSHSVIEKGQTVTLRCDPISGHDNLYWYRRVMGKEIKFLLHFVKESKQDESGMPNNRFLAERTGGTYSTLKVQPAELEDSGVYFCASSQRTQGGEKLFFGSGTQLSVL.

The chain uses TRBV6-2 or TRBV6-3 and TRBJ1-2, with 7 bases that match TRBD1. The germline V gene encodes CDR1 MNHEY and CDR2 SVGEGT. The CDR3 contains 13 residues. V gave up 5 bases and J gave up 7 bases; unmatched junction bases: 7. In nucleotides, the CDR3 is TGTGCCAGCAGTAACCCCGGGACAGCTGGCTACACCTTC. It codes for CASSNPGTAGYTF.

The chain recombines TRBV3-1 (or the pseudogene TRBV3-2) with TRBJ1-2; possible D gene TRBD1, 5 bases. The V end was cut by 1 base, the J end by 4 bases, with 10 bases between. The length of the CDR3 is 14 residues. Germline V lookup: CDR1 LGHDT, CDR2 YNNKEL (reference sequence). Here the CDR3 DNA reads TGTGCCAGCAGCCAAGGCCAGGGTACCTATGGCTACACCTTC. It encodes CASSQGQGTYGYTF.

CDR3: CAWSVWSIEAFF. In DNA, the CDR3 is TGTGCCTGGAGTGTATGGAGCATTGAAGCTTTCTTT. The chain has TRBV30 and TRBJ1-1; D unclear. CDR3 length: 12 amino acids. The germline V and J ends were trimmed by 0 bases and 7 bases, with 9 bases remaining between them. Germline loops: CDR1 GTSNPN, CDR2 SVGIG (reference sequence).

The rearrangement links TRBV6-5 to TRBJ2-7, with TRBD2 matching 9 bases. Trimming took 7 bases from V and 10 from J; bases not matched to a gene: 14. The CDR3 totals 14 residues. The germline V gene encodes CDR1 MNHEY and CDR2 SVGAGI. CDR3 DNA sequence: TGTGCCAGCACCCTGGGGGGGACTAGCTACGGACAGTACTTC. Protein sequence: CASTLGGTSYGQYF.

CDR3 sequence (DNA): TGTGCCAGCAGTTTAGTGGGACAGGGGCGAGGGGAGCAGTACTTC. Translated: CASSLVGQGRGEQYF. The gene calls are TRBV28 and TRBJ2-7; TRBD1 matches 10 bases. The CDR3 covers 15 residues. V lost 2 bases, J lost 7 bases, and 8 bases stayed unmatched. Germline V gene lookup returns CDR1 MDHEN and CDR2 SYDVKM.

The chain links TRBV6-1 to TRBJ2-6; D gene unclear. From germline, CDR1 is MNHNS and CDR2 SASEGT. The CDR3 contains 15 residues. Trimming took off 2 bases at V and 0 bases at J, with 5 bases between the two ends. The CDR3 is CASSEQDSGANVLTF. CDR3 nucleotide sequence: TGTGCCAGCAGTGAACAGGACTCTGGGGCCAACGTCCTGACTTTC.

The chain uses TRBV5-5 and TRBJ2-1, with TRBD2 matching 10 bases. The junction had 7 bases not matched to a gene; V was cut back by 4 bases and J by 6 bases. Germline V CDR1 and CDR2: SGHKS, YYEKEE (reference sequence). This CDR3 region has 15 residues. CDR3 sequence (DNA): TGTGCCAGCAGCCGAACTAGCGGGATATTCAATGAGCAGTTCTTC. Translating gives CASSRTSGIFNEQFF. Together with reference TRBV5-5 and TRBJ2-1, the CDR3 gives the full variable domain: DAGVTQSPTHLIKTRGQQVTLRCSPISGHKSVSWYQQVLGQGPQFIFQYYEKEERGRGNFPDRFSARQFPNYSSELNVNALLLGDSALYLCASSRTSGIFNEQFFGPGTRLTVL.

The chain carries TRBV6-2 or TRBV6-3 and TRBJ2-7, with D possibly TRBD1 on 5 matching bases. The germline gives CDR1 MNHEY, CDR2 SVGEGT. There are 12 residues in the CDR3. With 6 bases removed from V and 6 bases from J, the gap between germline ends came to 12 bases. The CDR3 is CASSNRILEQYF. The DNA for the CDR3 is TGTGCCAGCAGCAACAGGATCCTCGAGCAGTACTTC.

The chain carries TRBV7-9 and TRBJ1-4; maybe TRBD1 (6 bases). Germline lookup yields CDR1 SEHNR and CDR2 FQNEAQ (reference sequence). This CDR3 is built from 13 residues. Trimming cost V 9 bases and J 8 bases, with 16 bases left between them. Written as DNA, the CDR3 is TGTGCCAGTTCGACAGGAAGGAACGAAAAACTGTTTTTT. Translation: CASSTGRNEKLFF.

V usage is TRBV19 and J usage is TRBJ2-3, with a tentative D call TRBD1 (6 bases). Trimming left V 6 bases short and J 5 bases short, with 21 bases between. This CDR3 has 16 residues. In germline, CDR1 is LNHDA, CDR2 SQIVND (reference sequence). CDR3 protein: CASRARQAAAKDTQYF. Here the CDR3 DNA reads TGTGCCAGTAGGGCCCGACAGGCGGCTGCTAAAGATACGCAGTATTTT. The variable domain in full, with the rest retrieved from reference TRBV19 and TRBJ2-3, is DGGITQSPKYLFRKEGQNVTLSCEQNLNHDAMYWYRQDPGQGLRLIYYSQIVNDFQKGDIAEGYSVSREKKESFPLTVTSAQKNPTAFYLCASRARQAAAKDTQYFGPGTRLTVL.

As for this clone: A single base separates this from a much larger clone, so it may be a read error. The gene calls are TRBV28 and TRBJ1-6; 9 nucleotides align to TRBD1. CDR1 and CDR2 (germline): MDHEN, SYDVKM. V shed 6 bases and J 7 bases; nucleotides not matched to a gene: 1. CDR3 length: 13 amino acids. The CDR3 DNA sequence: TGTGCCAGCAGAGGGACAGGGAATTCACCCCTCCACTTT. Encoded protein: CASRGTGNSPLHF.

This chain joins TRBV6-2 or TRBV6-3 and TRBJ1-5; D unresolved. The CDR3 length is 16 residues. CDR1 MNHEY and CDR2 SVGEGT come from the germline V gene. Trimming pared 2 bases from V and 6 bases from J, leaving 17 bases between. The CDR3 bases are TGTGCCAGCAGTTACGACGGTACCCCCGGAGGTCAGCCCCAGCATTTT. This gives the protein CASSYDGTPGGQPQHF.

The J gene is TRBJ1-1, the V gene TRBV28; D not resolved. The germline V gene has CDR1 MDHEN and CDR2 SYDVKM. CDR3 length: 14 amino acids. Deletions cut 2 bases from V and 0 bases from J, with 7 bases between. For the CDR3, the DNA is TGTGCCAGCAGTTTACCAGCGATGAACACTGAAGCTTTCTTT. Amino acids: CASSLPAMNTEAFF.

On this clone itself: The same CDR3 also results from other DNA sequences found in this sample. The V gene is TRBV5-1, the J gene TRBJ1-4, with a possible D match to TRBD1 (5 bases). V dropped 0 bases and J dropped 8 bases, with 11 bases sitting between them. In germline, CDR1 is SGHRS, CDR2 YFSETQ. CDR3 size: 14 residues. Here the CDR3 DNA reads TGCGCCAGCAGCTTGGCCGGGGGTGGAGAAAAACTGTTTTTT. Amino acid sequence: CASSLAGGGEKLFF.

This sequence joins TRBV30 and TRBJ2-7; TRBD1 matches at 9 bases. CDR1 and CDR2 from the germline V gene are GTSNPN and SVGIG (reference sequence). Unmatched junction bases numbered 6, after V lost 3 bases and J lost 6 bases. The CDR3 totals 13 residues. For the CDR3, the DNA is TGTGCCTGGAGGAGGGGACAGGGCCTCGAGCAGTACTTC. Encoded protein: CAWRRGQGLEQYF.

V is TRBV6-5 and J is TRBJ1-1; no definite D call. This CDR3 has 15 residues. V was cut by 0 bases and J by 3 bases, with 11 bases left in between. Germline CDR1 and CDR2: MNHEY and SVGAGI. The CDR3 nucleotides are TGTGCCAGCAGTTACTCCGGGTACCCGGACACTGAAGCTTTCTTT. This sequence encodes CASSYSGYPDTEAFF.

The CDR3 spells CASSLGLGEFNYGYTF. The CDR3 DNA reads TGTGCCAGCAGTTTAGGGTTAGGAGAATTTAACTATGGCTACACCTTC. The chain has TRBV28 and TRBJ1-2, with D hard to call. The germline CDR1 and CDR2 sequences are MDHEN and SYDVKM. Trimming cost V 2 bases and J 1 base, with 14 bases left between them. CDR3 size: 16 residues.

This clone has just one count. The chain has TRBV6-5 and TRBJ1-4; D perhaps matches TRBD1 (5 bases). V was clipped by 11 bases and J by 2 bases, with 9 bases between them. Looked up from germline, CDR1 is MNHEY and CDR2 is SVGAGI. The CDR3 spans 12 residues. CDR3 region: CAFGGTNEKLFF. CDR3 DNA: TGTGCCTTCGGGGGGACTAATGAAAAACTGTTTTTT.

On this clone itself: The same CDR3 is also encoded by other DNA sequences in this sample. The V call is TRBV5-6, the J call TRBJ1-4; D is possibly TRBD1 (5 bases). Looked up from germline, CDR1 is SGHDT and CDR2 is YYEEEE. V was trimmed by 0 bases and J by 4 bases, leaving 7 bases between them. The CDR3 totals 14 residues. The DNA of the CDR3 is TGTGCCAGCAGCTTGGGACAGAGTAATGAAAAACTGTTTTTT. Residues: CASSLGQSNEKLFF.

CDR3 nucleotide sequence: TGTGCCAGCAGCACCTACAGGGACCCGAGGCCCTACGAGCAGTACTTC. As protein: CASSTYRDPRPYEQYF. This chain uses TRBV7-2 with TRBJ2-7; TRBD1 is a possible D gene (6 bases). This CDR3 has 16 residues. Germline CDR1 is SGHTA and CDR2 is FQGNSA. V lost 5 bases to trimming and J lost 2 bases, with 19 bases between them.

The chain has TRBV7-2 and TRBJ1-6; 9 nucleotides align to TRBD1. V shed 5 bases, J shed 10 bases, and the junction held 12 bases outside the gene matches. CDR1 and CDR2 from the germline V gene are SGHTA and FQGNSA. The CDR3 extends over 16 amino acids. CDR3 bases: TGTGCCAGCAGCCCGTGGACAGGGGTCAGGCCATCACCCCTCCACTTT. It translates to CASSPWTGVRPSPLHF.

This clone is a singleton in its sample. The chain joins TRBV3-1 (or the pseudogene TRBV3-2) to TRBJ2-1; TRBD1 matches at 8 bases. CDR1 and CDR2 (germline): LGHDT, YNNKEL (reference sequence). This CDR3 is 15 amino acids long. The V segment lost 6 bases and the J segment 7 bases; nucleotides outside the gene matches: 11. CDR3 amino acids: CASSSAGGIRNEQFF. CDR3 nucleotide sequence: TGTGCCAGCAGTTCCGCAGGGGGCATTAGGAATGAGCAGTTCTTC.